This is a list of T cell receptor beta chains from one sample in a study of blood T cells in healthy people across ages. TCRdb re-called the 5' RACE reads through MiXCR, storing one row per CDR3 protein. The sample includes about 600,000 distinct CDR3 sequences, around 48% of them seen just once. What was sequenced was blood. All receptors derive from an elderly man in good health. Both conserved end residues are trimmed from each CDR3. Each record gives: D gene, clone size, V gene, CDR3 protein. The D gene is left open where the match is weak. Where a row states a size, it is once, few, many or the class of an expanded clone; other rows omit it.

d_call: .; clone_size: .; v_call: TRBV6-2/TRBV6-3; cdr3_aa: ASSLDARSPLH
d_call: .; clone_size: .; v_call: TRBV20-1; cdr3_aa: SASFPGGGYT
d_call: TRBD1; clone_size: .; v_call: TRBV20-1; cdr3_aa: SATSTGAGGYT
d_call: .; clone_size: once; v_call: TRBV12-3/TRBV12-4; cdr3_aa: ASSQTGAGTEAF
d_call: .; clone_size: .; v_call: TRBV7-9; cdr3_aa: ASSGGFGSSHNEQF
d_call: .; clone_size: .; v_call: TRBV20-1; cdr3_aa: SARVGERTEAF
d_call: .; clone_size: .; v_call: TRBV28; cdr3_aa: ASRGGDTEAF
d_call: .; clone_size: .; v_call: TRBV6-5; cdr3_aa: ASSYGVRNTEAF
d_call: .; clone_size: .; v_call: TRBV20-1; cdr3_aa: SANSPESAINNEQF
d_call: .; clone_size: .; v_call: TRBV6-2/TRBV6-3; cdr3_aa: ASTLIQGRKPQH
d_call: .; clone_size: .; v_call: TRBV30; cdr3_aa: AWSVRGNPYNEQF
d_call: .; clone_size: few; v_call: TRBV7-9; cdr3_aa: PGIDTQY
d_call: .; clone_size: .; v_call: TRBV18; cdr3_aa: ASSPKSEGWEQY
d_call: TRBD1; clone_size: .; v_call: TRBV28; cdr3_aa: ASHPGQRYEQY
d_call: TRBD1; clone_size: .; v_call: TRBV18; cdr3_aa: ASSPQGQYEQY
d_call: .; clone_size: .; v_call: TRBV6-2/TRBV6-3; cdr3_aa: ASSLQGSHNEQF
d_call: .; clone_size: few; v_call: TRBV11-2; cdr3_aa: ASSPNVGNEQF
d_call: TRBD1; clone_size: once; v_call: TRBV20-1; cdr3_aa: SARGDRGYRTGNYGYT
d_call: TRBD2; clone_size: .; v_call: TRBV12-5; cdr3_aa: ASGPGTGGEETQY
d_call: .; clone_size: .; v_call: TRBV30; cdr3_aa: AWGHVSCEQY
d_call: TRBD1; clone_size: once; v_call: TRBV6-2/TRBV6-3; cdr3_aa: ASSTGTGANNEQF
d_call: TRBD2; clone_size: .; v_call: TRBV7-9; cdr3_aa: ASSPGLGRNEQF
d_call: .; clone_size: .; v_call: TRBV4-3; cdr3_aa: ASSQEEDLENEQF
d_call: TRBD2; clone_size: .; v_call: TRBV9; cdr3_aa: ASRRGGGSKNIQY
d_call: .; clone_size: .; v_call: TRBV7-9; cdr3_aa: ASSTDSSYNSPLH
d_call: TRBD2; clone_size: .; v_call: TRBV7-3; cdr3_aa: ASSDPLAVPDTQY
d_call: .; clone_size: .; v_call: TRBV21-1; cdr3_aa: ASSTRLAGRGTDTQY
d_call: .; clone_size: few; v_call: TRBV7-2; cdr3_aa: ASSLANTGETQY
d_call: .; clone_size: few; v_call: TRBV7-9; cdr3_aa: ASSLQPDYEQY
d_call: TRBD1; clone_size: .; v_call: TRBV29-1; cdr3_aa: SAGQGSGTQY
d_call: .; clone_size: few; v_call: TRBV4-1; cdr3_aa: ASSHGTQTYGYT
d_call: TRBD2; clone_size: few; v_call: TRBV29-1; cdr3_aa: SVEGERETDTQY
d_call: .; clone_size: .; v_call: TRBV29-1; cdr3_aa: SVEAAGNNEQF
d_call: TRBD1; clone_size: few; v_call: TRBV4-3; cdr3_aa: ASSQETGQGEY
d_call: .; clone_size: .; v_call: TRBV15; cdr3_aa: ATSSSRTGTYEQY
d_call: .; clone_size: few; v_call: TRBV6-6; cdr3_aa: ASSYQRENEKLF
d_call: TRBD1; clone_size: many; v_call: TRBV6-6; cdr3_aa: ASSGGGQGNQPQH
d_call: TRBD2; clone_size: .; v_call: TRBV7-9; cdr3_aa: ASSLGPGGGTQY
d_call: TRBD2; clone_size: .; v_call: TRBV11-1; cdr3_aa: ASNSPGRGEETQY
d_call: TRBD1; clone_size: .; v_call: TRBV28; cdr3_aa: ASSFAQGAQETQY
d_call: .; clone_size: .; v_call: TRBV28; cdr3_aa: ASTSGGYYTEAF
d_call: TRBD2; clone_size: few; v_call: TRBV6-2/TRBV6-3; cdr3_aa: ASSYSLGIAGETQY
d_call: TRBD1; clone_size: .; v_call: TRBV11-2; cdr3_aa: ASSDGTGGEQY
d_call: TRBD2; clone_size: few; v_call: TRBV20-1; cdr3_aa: SARDLGGRASYNEQF
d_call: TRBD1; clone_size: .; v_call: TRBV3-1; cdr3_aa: ASSLGQSLETQY
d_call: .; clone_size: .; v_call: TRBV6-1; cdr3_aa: ASSDHSRGLNTEAF
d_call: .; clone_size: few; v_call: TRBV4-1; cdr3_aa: AGSTSSRTETDTQY
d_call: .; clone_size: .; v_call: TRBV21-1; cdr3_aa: ASSKGQPGHTEAF